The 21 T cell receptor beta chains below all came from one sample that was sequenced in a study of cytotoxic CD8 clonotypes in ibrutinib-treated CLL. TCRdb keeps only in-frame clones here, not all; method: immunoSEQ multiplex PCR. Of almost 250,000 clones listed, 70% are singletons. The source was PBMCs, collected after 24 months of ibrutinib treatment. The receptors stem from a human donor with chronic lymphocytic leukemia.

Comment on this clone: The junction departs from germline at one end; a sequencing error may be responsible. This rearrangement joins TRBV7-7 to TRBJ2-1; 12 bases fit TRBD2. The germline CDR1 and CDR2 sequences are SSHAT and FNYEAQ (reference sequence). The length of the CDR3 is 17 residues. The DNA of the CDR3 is TGTGCTAGCAGCCCTCTAGCGGGAGGGCCCTCCTACAATGAGCAGTTCTTC. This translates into CASSPLAGGPSYNEQFF.

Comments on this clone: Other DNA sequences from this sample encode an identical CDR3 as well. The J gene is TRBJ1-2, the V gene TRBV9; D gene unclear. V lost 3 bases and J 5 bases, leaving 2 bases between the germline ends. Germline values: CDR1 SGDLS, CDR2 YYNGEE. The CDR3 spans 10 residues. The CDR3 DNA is TGTGCCAGCAGCGGATATGGCTACACCTTC. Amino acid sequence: CASSGYGYTF.

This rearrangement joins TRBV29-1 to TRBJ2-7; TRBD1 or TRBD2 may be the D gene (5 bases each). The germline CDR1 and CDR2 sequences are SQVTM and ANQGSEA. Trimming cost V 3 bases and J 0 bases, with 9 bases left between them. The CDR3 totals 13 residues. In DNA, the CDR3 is TGCAGCGTTGATGGGGGTCCCTCCTACGAGCAGTACTTC. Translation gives CSVDGGPSYEQYF.

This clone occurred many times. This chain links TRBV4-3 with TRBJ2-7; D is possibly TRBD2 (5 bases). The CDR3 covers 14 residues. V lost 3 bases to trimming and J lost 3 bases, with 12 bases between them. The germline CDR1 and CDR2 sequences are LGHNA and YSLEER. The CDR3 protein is CASSHSLGSYEQYF. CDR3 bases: TGCGCCAGCAGCCATTCGCTAGGGAGCTACGAGCAGTACTTC.

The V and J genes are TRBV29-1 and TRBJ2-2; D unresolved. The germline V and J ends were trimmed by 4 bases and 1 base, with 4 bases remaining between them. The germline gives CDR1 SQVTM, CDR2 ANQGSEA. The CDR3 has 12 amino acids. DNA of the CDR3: TGCAGCGTTGTCCAGAACACCGGGGAGCTGTTTTTT. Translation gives CSVVQNTGELFF.

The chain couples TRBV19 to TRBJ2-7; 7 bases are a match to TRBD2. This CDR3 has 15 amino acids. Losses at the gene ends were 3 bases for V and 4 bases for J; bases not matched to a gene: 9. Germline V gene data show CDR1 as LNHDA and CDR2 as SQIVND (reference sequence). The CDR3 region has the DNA TGTGCCAGTAGTATGGGGCGGGGACTATCGTACGAGCAGTACTTC. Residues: CASSMGRGLSYEQYF. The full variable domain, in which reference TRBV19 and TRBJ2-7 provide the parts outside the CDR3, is DGGITQSPKYLFRKEGQNVTLSCEQNLNHDAMYWYRQDPGQGLRLIYYSQIVNDFQKGDIAEGYSVSREKKESFPLTVTSAQKNPTAFYLCASSMGRGLSYEQYFGPGTRLTVT.

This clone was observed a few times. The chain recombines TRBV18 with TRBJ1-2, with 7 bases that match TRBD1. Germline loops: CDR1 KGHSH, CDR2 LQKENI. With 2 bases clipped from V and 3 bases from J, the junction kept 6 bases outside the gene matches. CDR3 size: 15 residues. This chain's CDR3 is CASSPNRQGHYGYTF. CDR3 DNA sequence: TGTGCCAGCTCACCAAACCGACAGGGCCACTATGGCTACACCTTC.

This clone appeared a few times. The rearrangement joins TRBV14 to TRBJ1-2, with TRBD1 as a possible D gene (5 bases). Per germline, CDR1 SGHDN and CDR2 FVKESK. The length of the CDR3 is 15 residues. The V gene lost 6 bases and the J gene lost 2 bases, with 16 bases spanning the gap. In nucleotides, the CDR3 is TGTGCCAGCAGTCCCCGTAGTACAGGAAACTATGGCTACACCTTC. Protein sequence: CASSPRSTGNYGYTF.

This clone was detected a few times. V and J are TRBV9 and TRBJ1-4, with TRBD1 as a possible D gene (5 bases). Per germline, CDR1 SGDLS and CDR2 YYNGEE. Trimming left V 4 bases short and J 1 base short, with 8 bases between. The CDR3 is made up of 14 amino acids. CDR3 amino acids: CASSNGGTNEKLFF. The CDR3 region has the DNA TGTGCCAGCAGCAACGGGGGAACTAATGAAAAACTGTTTTTT.

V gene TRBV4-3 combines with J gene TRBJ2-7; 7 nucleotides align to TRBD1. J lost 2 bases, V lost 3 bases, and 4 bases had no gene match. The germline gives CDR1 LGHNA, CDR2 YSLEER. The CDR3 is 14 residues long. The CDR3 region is CASSQKGQTYEQYF. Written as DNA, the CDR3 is TGCGCCAGCAGCCAGAAGGGACAGACCTACGAGCAGTACTTC.

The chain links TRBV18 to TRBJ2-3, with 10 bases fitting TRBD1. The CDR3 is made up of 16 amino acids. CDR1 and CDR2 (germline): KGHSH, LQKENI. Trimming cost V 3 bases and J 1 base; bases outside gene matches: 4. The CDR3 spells CASSPRTGGGTDTQYF. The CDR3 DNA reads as TGTGCCAGCTCACCTAGGACAGGGGGTGGCACAGATACGCAGTATTTT.

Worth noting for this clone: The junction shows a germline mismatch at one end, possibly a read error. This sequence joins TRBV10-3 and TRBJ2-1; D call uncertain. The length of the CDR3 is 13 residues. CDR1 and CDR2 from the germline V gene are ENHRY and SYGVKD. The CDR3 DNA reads TGTGCCATCAGTGAGTCCTCTCCGGCCCTGTGCCTCTTC. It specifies CAISESSPALCLF.

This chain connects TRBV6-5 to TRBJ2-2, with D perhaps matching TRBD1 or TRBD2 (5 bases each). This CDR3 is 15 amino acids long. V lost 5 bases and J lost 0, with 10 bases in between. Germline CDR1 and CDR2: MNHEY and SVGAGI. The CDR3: CASSTLGANTGELFF. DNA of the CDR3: TGTGCCAGCAGTACTTTGGGGGCGAACACCGGGGAGCTGTTTTTT.

As DNA, the CDR3 is TGCGCCAGCAGAGTCTGGGGGCCGGGGACAGATACGCAGTATTTT. Translating gives CASRVWGPGTDTQYF. This chain connects TRBV10-2 to TRBJ2-3; tentatively, D is TRBD1 (6 bases). Trimming removed 6 bases from V and 3 bases from J, with 16 bases in between. CDR1 and CDR2 (germline): WSHSY, SAAADI. There are 15 residues in the CDR3.

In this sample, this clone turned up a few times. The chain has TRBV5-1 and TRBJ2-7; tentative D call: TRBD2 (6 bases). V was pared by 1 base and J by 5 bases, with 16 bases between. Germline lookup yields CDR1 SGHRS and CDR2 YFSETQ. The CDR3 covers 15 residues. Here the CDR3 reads CASSLYPGVSDEQYF. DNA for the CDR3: TGCGCCAGCAGCTTGTATCCGGGAGTCAGCGACGAGCAGTACTTC. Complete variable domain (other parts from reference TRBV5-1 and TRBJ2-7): KAGVTQTPRYLIKTRGQQVTLSCSPISGHRSVSWYQQTPGQGLQFLFEYFSETQRNKGNFPGRFSGRQFSNSRSEMNVSTLELGDSALYLCASSLYPGVSDEQYFGPGTRLTVT.

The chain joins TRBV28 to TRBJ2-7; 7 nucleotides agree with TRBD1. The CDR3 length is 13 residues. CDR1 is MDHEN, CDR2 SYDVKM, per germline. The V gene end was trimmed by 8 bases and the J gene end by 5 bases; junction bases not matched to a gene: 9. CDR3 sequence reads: CASEGASDHEQYF. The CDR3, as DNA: TGTGCCAGCGAGGGGGCGAGCGACCACGAGCAGTACTTC. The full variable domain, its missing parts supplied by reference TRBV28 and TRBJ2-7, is DVKVTQSSRYLVKRTGEKVFLECVQDMDHENMFWYRQDPGLGLRLIYFSYDVKMKEKGDIPEGYSVSREKKERFSLILESASTNQTSMYLCASEGASDHEQYFGPGTRLTVT.

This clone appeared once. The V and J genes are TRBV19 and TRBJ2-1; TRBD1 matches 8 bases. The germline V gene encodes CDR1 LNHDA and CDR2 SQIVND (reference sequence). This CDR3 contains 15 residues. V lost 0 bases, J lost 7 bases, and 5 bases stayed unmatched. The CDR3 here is CASSIDPRTGNEQFF. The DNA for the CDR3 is TGTGCCAGTAGTATAGACCCCCGGACAGGGAATGAGCAGTTCTTC.

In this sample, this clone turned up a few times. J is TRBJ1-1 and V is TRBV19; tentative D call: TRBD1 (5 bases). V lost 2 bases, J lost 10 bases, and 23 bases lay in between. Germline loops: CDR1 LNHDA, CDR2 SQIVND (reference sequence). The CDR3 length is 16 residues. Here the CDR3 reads CASSIHLGTRAEGAFF. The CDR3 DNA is TGTGCCAGTAGTATACACCTGGGGACTCGAGCCGAGGGAGCTTTCTTT.

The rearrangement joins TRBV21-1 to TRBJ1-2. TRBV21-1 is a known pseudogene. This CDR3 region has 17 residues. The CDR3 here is CASSTRDSYGNAGGYTF. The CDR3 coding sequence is TGTGCCAGCAGCACTAGGGATAGCTACGGAAATGCAGGTGGCTACACCTTC.

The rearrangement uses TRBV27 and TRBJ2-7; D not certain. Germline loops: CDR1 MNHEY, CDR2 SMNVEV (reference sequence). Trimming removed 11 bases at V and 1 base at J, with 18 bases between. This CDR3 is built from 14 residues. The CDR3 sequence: CASGPSSRSYEQYF. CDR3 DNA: TGTGCCTCCGGCCCATCTAGTCGGTCCTACGAGCAGTACTTC.

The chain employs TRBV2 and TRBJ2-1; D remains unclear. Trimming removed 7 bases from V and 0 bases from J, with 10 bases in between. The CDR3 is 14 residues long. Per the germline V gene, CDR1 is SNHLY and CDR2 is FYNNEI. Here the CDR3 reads CASIPQSSYNEQFF. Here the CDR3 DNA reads TGTGCCAGCATACCCCAGAGCTCCTACAATGAGCAGTTCTTC.